This T cell receptor beta chain derives from a study of radiotherapy plus CTLA-4 blockade in lung cancer. Only in-frame clones appear in the TCRdb table, and some are missing; sequencing was by immunoSEQ multiplex PCR. The sample consists of some 71,000 clones, roughly three quarters of them appearing once. This CDR3 spans 14 amino acids. V gave up 5 bases and J gave up 7 bases, with 15 bases separating them. Germline V gene lookup returns CDR1 MNHEY and CDR2 SVGAGI. This clonotype was sampled from a human donor with non-small cell lung cancer whose response to radiotherapy plus ipilimumab could not be evaluated. Some clones in this sample may be carry-over from other donors' samples. Specimen: peripheral blood, collected from a patient treated with radiotherapy plus ipilimumab. The chain joins TRBV6-5 to TRBJ1-5, with D perhaps TRBD1 (6 bases). CDR3 coding DNA: TGTGCCAGCAGTGACCGGGGGGCGGGCCAGCCCCAGCATTTT. It specifies CASSDRGAGQPQHF.